A selection of T cell receptor beta chains follows, all from one sample in a study of radiotherapy plus CTLA-4 blockade in lung cancer. Profiling relied on immunoSEQ multiplex PCR, and the TCRdb table lists in-frame clones only, not all of them. The sample includes 85,000 to 100,000 clones, around 84% of them seen just once. The sequenced sample was peripheral blood, obtained from a patient treated with radiotherapy plus ipilimumab. The receptors were gathered from a human donor with non-small cell lung cancer that progressed on radiotherapy plus ipilimumab. The CDR3 runs from the conserved cysteine through the conserved F or W. D genes are given only for firm matches. Size is stated for part of the rows, as once, few or many counts, or as a class when the clone is expanded.

v_call: TRBV19; d_call: .; j_call: TRBJ1-6; clone_size: few; cdr3_nt: TGTGCCAGTAGTATAGTAAGGGACAAAGAGGCTCCCCTCCACTTT; cdr3_aa: CASSIVRDKEAPLHF
v_call: TRBV4-2; d_call: .; j_call: TRBJ1-2; clone_size: .; cdr3_nt: TGTGCCAGCAGCCAAGTCGGGGGGGCCTATGGCTACACCTTC; cdr3_aa: CASSQVGGAYGYTF
v_call: TRBV6-6; d_call: .; j_call: TRBJ1-2; clone_size: few; cdr3_nt: TGTGCCAGCAGCCCACTCGCAGGTGGCTACACCTTC; cdr3_aa: CASSPLAGGYTF
v_call: TRBV4-3; d_call: TRBD2; j_call: TRBJ2-1; clone_size: .; cdr3_nt: TGCGCCAGCAGCCATCTACGACTAGCGCACTCCTACAATGAGCAGTTCTTC; cdr3_aa: CASSHLRLAHSYNEQFF
v_call: TRBV29-1; d_call: .; j_call: TRBJ1-2; clone_size: .; cdr3_nt: TGCAGCGTTGCCGCGCATGGCTACACCTTC; cdr3_aa: CSVAAHGYTF
v_call: TRBV9; d_call: TRBD2; j_call: TRBJ2-1; clone_size: .; cdr3_nt: TGTGCCAGCAGCGCGTCCCTTGGGACTAGCAGCTACAATGAGCAGTTCTTC; cdr3_aa: CASSASLGTSSYNEQFF
v_call: TRBV5-1; d_call: TRBD1; j_call: TRBJ1-1; clone_size: .; cdr3_nt: TGCGCCAGCAGCTTGCAGGGGGCCACTGAAGCTTTCTTT; cdr3_aa: CASSLQGATEAFF
v_call: TRBV12-5; d_call: TRBD1; j_call: TRBJ1-2; clone_size: .; cdr3_nt: TGTGCTAGTGGTTTGGGGCAGGGGGCGATCGGCTACACCTTC; cdr3_aa: CASGLGQGAIGYTF
v_call: TRBV9; d_call: .; j_call: TRBJ2-3; clone_size: once; cdr3_nt: TGTGCCAGCAGCGCCAGTACAGATACGCAGTATTTT; cdr3_aa: CASSASTDTQYF
v_call: TRBV5-6; d_call: TRBD2; j_call: TRBJ2-6; clone_size: once; cdr3_nt: TGTGCCAGCAGCTCCTCGGGAGGCGTCTCTGGGGCCAACGTCCTGACTTTC; cdr3_aa: CASSSSGGVSGANVLTF
v_call: TRBV6-5; d_call: TRBD2; j_call: TRBJ2-1; clone_size: .; cdr3_nt: TGTGCCAGCAGTAATCCCGGACTAGGGGAAACCAAGTTCTTC; cdr3_aa: CASSNPGLGETKFF
v_call: TRBV28; d_call: .; j_call: TRBJ2-4; clone_size: .; cdr3_nt: TGTGCCAGCAGTTCCCCAGGATCGGGCATTCAGTACTTC; cdr3_aa: CASSSPGSGIQYF
v_call: TRBV6-1; d_call: .; j_call: TRBJ1-1; clone_size: .; cdr3_nt: TGTGCCAGCAGTTCAGACTTTTTGAACACTGAAGCTTTCTTT; cdr3_aa: CASSSDFLNTEAFF
v_call: TRBV27; d_call: TRBD1; j_call: TRBJ2-7; clone_size: .; cdr3_nt: TGTGCCAGCAGCACAGGGGACTACGAGCAGTACTTC; cdr3_aa: CASSTGDYEQYF
v_call: TRBV6-6; d_call: .; j_call: TRBJ1-4; clone_size: .; cdr3_nt: TGTGCCAGCAGCCCGGGGGCCGAAAAACTGTTTTTT; cdr3_aa: CASSPGAEKLFF
v_call: TRBV14; d_call: .; j_call: TRBJ2-7; clone_size: few; cdr3_nt: TGTGCCAGCAGCCAGGGGCACGAGCAGTACTTC; cdr3_aa: CASSQGHEQYF
v_call: TRBV2; d_call: .; j_call: TRBJ2-5; clone_size: .; cdr3_nt: TGTGCCAGCAGTGAAAAGGCGTACCAAGAGACCCAGTACTTC; cdr3_aa: CASSEKAYQETQYF
v_call: TRBV20-1; d_call: TRBD1; j_call: TRBJ1-1; clone_size: .; cdr3_nt: TGCCGTGGGACAGAGAACACTGAAGCTTTCTTT; cdr3_aa: CRGTENTEAFF
v_call: TRBV11-1; d_call: TRBD1; j_call: TRBJ2-3; clone_size: .; cdr3_nt: TGTGCCAGCAGCTTGCCGCCCGGGACAGGGGGGAGAGATACGCAGTATTTT; cdr3_aa: CASSLPPGTGGRDTQYF
v_call: TRBV5-1; d_call: .; j_call: TRBJ2-2; clone_size: .; cdr3_nt: TGCGCCAGCGGTGGGGCGGCGAACACCGGGGAGCTGTTTTTT; cdr3_aa: CASGGAANTGELFF
v_call: TRBV6-6; d_call: .; j_call: TRBJ2-1; clone_size: .; cdr3_nt: TGTGCCAGCAGTTACTCGGGAGTGGGCGAGCAGTTCTTC; cdr3_aa: CASSYSGVGEQFF
v_call: TRBV9; d_call: TRBD2; j_call: TRBJ2-3; clone_size: .; cdr3_nt: TGTGCCAGCAGCGTAGCAGCGGGAGGGCCCACAGATACGCAGTATTTT; cdr3_aa: CASSVAAGGPTDTQYF
v_call: TRBV7-9; d_call: TRBD1; j_call: TRBJ1-4; clone_size: .; cdr3_nt: TGTGCCAGCAGCCCGCGCGGACAGGGACAGAATGAAAAACTGTTTTTT; cdr3_aa: CASSPRGQGQNEKLFF
v_call: TRBV7-8; d_call: .; j_call: TRBJ2-1; clone_size: .; cdr3_nt: TGTGCCAGCAAAGAATACAATGAGCAGTTCTTC; cdr3_aa: CASKEYNEQFF
v_call: TRBV29-1; d_call: .; j_call: TRBJ2-1; clone_size: .; cdr3_nt: TGCAGCGTCCTACAGGGATTCTCCTACAATGAGCAGTTCTTC; cdr3_aa: CSVLQGFSYNEQFF
v_call: TRBV5-8; d_call: .; j_call: TRBJ1-2; clone_size: .; cdr3_nt: TGTGCCAGCAGCTTTCGGGGTACTGGGGGTGGCTACACCTTC; cdr3_aa: CASSFRGTGGGYTF
v_call: TRBV19; d_call: TRBD1; j_call: TRBJ2-5; clone_size: .; cdr3_nt: TGTGCCAGTAGTATAGTCCCGACAGGGGGCAAGGAGACCCAGTACTTC; cdr3_aa: CASSIVPTGGKETQYF
v_call: TRBV7-2; d_call: .; j_call: TRBJ1-4; clone_size: .; cdr3_nt: TGTGCCAGCAGCTTAGGCGTTAATGAAAAACTGTTTTTT; cdr3_aa: CASSLGVNEKLFF
v_call: TRBV7-8; d_call: TRBD2; j_call: TRBJ2-5; clone_size: .; cdr3_nt: TGTGCCAGCAGCTTAACTAGCGGGAGTGGGGAGACCCAGTACTTC; cdr3_aa: CASSLTSGSGETQYF
v_call: TRBV9; d_call: TRBD1; j_call: TRBJ1-5; clone_size: .; cdr3_nt: TGTGCCAGCAGCGTCGGACAGGACAATCAGCCCCAGCATTTT; cdr3_aa: CASSVGQDNQPQHF
v_call: TRBV19; d_call: .; j_call: TRBJ1-1; clone_size: once; cdr3_nt: TGTGCCAGTAGTAACAGAGAGACGATTGAAGCTTTCTTT; cdr3_aa: CASSNRETIEAFF
v_call: TRBV5-6; d_call: TRBD2; j_call: TRBJ2-6; clone_size: .; cdr3_nt: TGTGCCAGCAGCCGACTAGCGGGGTCTGGGGCCAACGTCCTGACTTTC; cdr3_aa: CASSRLAGSGANVLTF
v_call: TRBV2; d_call: .; j_call: TRBJ2-5; clone_size: .; cdr3_nt: TGTGCCAGCAGCGAAAGGACCGCCAGAACCCAGTACTTC; cdr3_aa: CASSERTARTQYF
v_call: TRBV27; d_call: .; j_call: TRBJ1-4; clone_size: .; cdr3_nt: TGTGCCAGCAGTTTATCGAGAGGGTTGACTAATGAAAAACTGTTTTTT; cdr3_aa: CASSLSRGLTNEKLFF
v_call: TRBV11-3; d_call: TRBD1; j_call: TRBJ2-1; clone_size: few; cdr3_nt: TGTGCCAGCAGCTTAAACAGGGGGCCGCACAATGAGCAGTTCTTC; cdr3_aa: CASSLNRGPHNEQFF
v_call: TRBV18; d_call: TRBD2; j_call: TRBJ2-5; clone_size: .; cdr3_nt: TGTGCCAGCTCACCACTGGGCGGGACTAGCGGGGGAGAGACCCAGTACTTC; cdr3_aa: CASSPLGGTSGGETQYF
v_call: TRBV7-9; d_call: .; j_call: TRBJ2-1; clone_size: .; cdr3_nt: TGTGCCAGCAGCTTCTCAATGAGTAATGAGCAGTTCTTC; cdr3_aa: CASSFSMSNEQFF
v_call: TRBV15; d_call: .; j_call: TRBJ2-1; clone_size: few; cdr3_nt: TGTGCCACCAGCAGAGAGGACAGTCCTCATCATGAGCAGTTCTTC; cdr3_aa: CATSREDSPHHEQFF
v_call: TRBV15; d_call: .; j_call: TRBJ1-1; clone_size: few; cdr3_nt: TGTGCCACCAGCGCTTTTGCTGTCGGTGCCACTGAAGCTTTCTTT; cdr3_aa: CATSAFAVGATEAFF
v_call: TRBV7-2; d_call: .; j_call: TRBJ2-1; clone_size: .; cdr3_nt: TGTGCCAGCAGCTCCCGAGTGGGTGAGCAGTTCTTC; cdr3_aa: CASSSRVGEQFF
v_call: TRBV7-9; d_call: .; j_call: TRBJ2-5; clone_size: .; cdr3_nt: TGTGCCAGCAGCCGAGAGGGGGGCGGAGAGACCCAGTACTTC; cdr3_aa: CASSREGGGETQYF
v_call: TRBV19; d_call: .; j_call: TRBJ2-7; clone_size: .; cdr3_nt: TGTGCCAGTAGTATTGTAGGGACGGGAACCTACGAGCAGTACTTC; cdr3_aa: CASSIVGTGTYEQYF